The next 3 T cell receptor beta chains were all read from a single sample in a study of cytomegalovirus exposure and HLA in healthy donors. The PCR used 60 Vbeta and 13 Jbeta primers. Sequenced by immunoSEQ multiplex PCR; TCRdb stores in-frame clones only, minus some. The sample yields tens of thousands of clones, 90% seen once. Source material: PBMCs. The receptors were gathered from a woman between 18 and 29 years old in good health and CMV-seronegative.

This clone is a singleton in its sample. The V and J genes are TRBV5-1 and TRBJ1-1; D unclear. V shed 7 bases and J shed 1 base, with 11 bases lying between them. Per the germline V gene, CDR1 is SGHRS and CDR2 is YFSETQ. The CDR3 loop spans 13 amino acids. Written as DNA, the CDR3 is TGCGCCAGCGCATACGGGTGGAACACTGAAGCTTTCTTT. Its translation is CASAYGWNTEAFF. The complete variable domain, with remaining parts taken from reference TRBV5-1 and TRBJ1-1, reads KAGVTQTPRYLIKTRGQQVTLSCSPISGHRSVSWYQQTPGQGLQFLFEYFSETQRNKGNFPGRFSGRQFSNSRSEMNVSTLELGDSALYLCASAYGWNTEAFFGQGTRLTVV.

This clone was observed a single time. The genes are TRBV28 and TRBJ1-4, with D perhaps matching TRBD1 (5 bases). Germline V gives CDR1 MDHEN, CDR2 SYDVKM. The CDR3 runs to 13 residues. Trimming stripped 7 bases from V and 8 bases from J, with 14 bases between. This CDR3 is CASMEGLGEKLFF. CDR3 DNA sequence: TGTGCCAGCATGGAGGGGCTAGGGGAAAAACTGTTTTTT.

The chain employs TRBV7-2 and TRBJ2-7, with D possibly being TRBD2 (5 bases). V was trimmed by 6 bases and J by 2 bases, leaving 17 bases between them. Per germline, CDR1 SGHTA and CDR2 FQGNSA. The CDR3 consists of 15 residues. In nucleotides, the CDR3 is TGTGCCAGCAGTCCCACGATTAGAGGGACCTACGAGCAGTACTTC. Protein product: CASSPTIRGTYEQYF.